The text below deals with one T cell receptor beta chain. This sample is part of a study of cytomegalovirus exposure and HLA in healthy donors. Primers included in the PCR were 60 Vbeta and 13 Jbeta primers. Clones were sequenced by immunoSEQ multiplex PCR, and TCRdb holds only the in-frame ones, with some missing. In the table there are fewer than 250,000 clones, 60% to 85% of which are singletons. Sample: PBMCs. The sequence was obtained from a woman between 40 and 50 years old in good health and CMV-seronegative.

The CDR3 region is CASVLGRATTDTQYF. DNA of the CDR3: TGTGCCAGCGTCTTGGGGAGGGCCACCACAGATACGCAGTATTTT. The chain is built from TRBV2 and TRBJ2-3, with 7 bases fitting TRBD2. V shed 8 bases and J 2 bases; nucleotides not matched to a gene: 10. The germline V gene encodes CDR1 SNHLY and CDR2 FYNNEI. The CDR3 consists of 15 residues.